The clone carrying this T cell receptor beta chain was seen at least ten times. Its target is not known. The junction and the germline gene differ at one end; a read error may be behind it. This sample stems from a study of T-cell memory formation after mild COVID-19. Study in general: For the most part, TCR clusters were specific to one donor.

General study points: There was no confirmation that second-wave clones peaking on day 37 were SARS-CoV-2 specific. CD8+ contracting clones occupied EMRA, while CD4+ ones occupied mainly CM and EM.

The 5'RACE method, run with constant-segment primers, produced TCR alpha and TCR beta cDNA libraries (carrying sample barcodes and UMIs). TCRdb redid the calling of the 5' RACE reads with MiXCR, one entry per CDR3 protein. The sample has 140,000 to 150,000 distinct CDR3 sequences; over 6% are singletons. The source material was PBMCs or a T cell subset sorted from them (not recorded which). The receptor was isolated from an adult woman who had mild COVID-19 (a few samples of this study predate the infection). Cell type and time point are not known.

CDR3 protein: CSGPTPVSYGQYF. The DNA of the CDR3 is TGCAGTGGGCCGACTCCCGTTTCCTACGGGCAGTACTTC. The rearrangement links TRBV20-1 to TRBJ2-7; D is undetermined. Germline-derived CDR1 and CDR2 are DFQATT and SNEGSKA (reference sequence). The CDR3 extends over 13 amino acids.